A single sample gave rise to the 11 T cell receptor beta chains below, sequenced in a study of graft-versus-host responses after intestinal transplantation. Clones were read by immunoSEQ multiplex PCR, and TCRdb kept only the in-frame ones, dropping some. The sample lists approximately 100,000 clones, about 82% occurring once. Sequenced material: PBMCs, taken 255 days after intestinal transplant. These receptors all come from a human patient who received an intestinal transplant, so some T cells may come from the graft donor.

CDR3 region: CSVRSGTIDGYTF. CDR3 in DNA: TGCAGCGTCAGGTCCGGGACAATTGATGGCTACACCTTC. V usage is TRBV29-1 and J usage is TRBJ1-2; a possible D gene is TRBD1 (6 bases). The length of the CDR3 is 13 residues. V was clipped by 6 bases and J by 6 bases, with 17 bases between them. Germline assignment: CDR1 SQVTM and CDR2 ANQGSEA.

V gene TRBV7-2 combines with J gene TRBJ2-2; D unresolved. V lost 5 bases and J 0 bases, leaving 7 bases between the germline ends. The CDR3 runs to 14 residues. Germline V lookup: CDR1 SGHTA, CDR2 FQGNSA. This CDR3 is CASSRVANTGELFF. CDR3 bases: TGTGCCAGCAGCCGAGTCGCGAACACCGGGGAGCTGTTTTTT. Full variable domain (remainder filled in from reference TRBV7-2 and TRBJ2-2): GAGVSQSPSNKVTEKGKDVELRCDPISGHTALYWYRQSLGQGLEFLIYFQGNSAPDKSGLPSDRFSAERTGGSVSTLTIQRTQQEDSAVYLCASSRVANTGELFFGEGSRLTVL.

This clone has only a few counts. The V and J genes are TRBV19 and TRBJ2-2, with D hard to call. Between the trimmed V and J ends, which lost 3 bases and 2 bases, there was a span of 7 bases. The CDR3 spans 14 residues. CDR1 is LNHDA and CDR2 is SQIVND in the germline V gene (reference sequence). The DNA for the CDR3 is TGTGCCAGTAGTATTAGGGTTAACACCGGGGAGCTGTTTTTT. This encodes CASSIRVNTGELFF.

The J gene is TRBJ1-1, the V gene TRBV7-2; weak D call: TRBD1 (5 bases). V lost 7 bases and J lost 0, with 9 bases in between. Per the germline V gene, CDR1 is SGHTA and CDR2 is FQGNSA. This CDR3 contains 13 residues. The CDR3 DNA is TGTGCCAGCAAGGGACGGCTGAACACTGAAGCTTTCTTT. This gives the protein CASKGRLNTEAFF. Filled out from reference TRBV7-2 and TRBJ1-1, the complete variable domain reads GAGVSQSPSNKVTEKGKDVELRCDPISGHTALYWYRQSLGQGLEFLIYFQGNSAPDKSGLPSDRFSAERTGGSVSTLTIQRTQQEDSAVYLCASKGRLNTEAFFGQGTRLTVV.

This clone was counted between two and nine times. The chain links TRBV19 to TRBJ2-7; possibly TRBD1 for D (6 bases). Deletions cut 5 bases from V and 6 bases from J, with 20 bases between. Per germline, CDR1 LNHDA and CDR2 SQIVND (reference sequence). This CDR3 region has 15 residues. The CDR3 bases are TGTGCCAGTAGTGCCCAGGGGATCCTAGGGGTCGAGCAGTACTTC. Translated, it gives CASSAQGILGVEQYF.

V usage is TRBV7-8 and J usage is TRBJ1-4; D unclear. V was pared by 5 bases and J by 0 bases, with 13 bases between. CDR1 and CDR2 (germline): SGHVS, FQNEAQ. The CDR3 consists of 16 residues. The CDR3 protein is CASSPRSLSTNEKLFF. CDR3 sequence (DNA): TGTGCCAGCAGCCCACGGAGTTTATCAACTAATGAAAAACTGTTTTTT.

This chain uses TRBV6-1 with TRBJ2-7; weak D call: TRBD1 (6 bases). Trimming removed 8 bases from V and 2 bases from J, with 10 bases in between. The CDR3 sequence is 12 residues long. Per germline, CDR1 MNHNS and CDR2 SASEGT. DNA for the CDR3: TGTGCCAGCGAGGACAGCCCCTACGAGCAGTACTTC. It translates to CASEDSPYEQYF.

This clone was counted once. This rearrangement joins TRBV15 to TRBJ2-1; D not resolved. Trimming shortened V by 5 bases and J by 5 bases, and 16 bases separated the two germline ends. CDR3 length: 15 amino acids. Per germline, CDR1 LNHNV and CDR2 YYDKDF (reference sequence). CDR3 DNA sequence: TGTGCCACCAGCCCTACCGAAGAGCTAAACAATGAGCAGTTCTTC. Translating it yields CATSPTEELNNEQFF.

V and J are TRBV5-1 and TRBJ2-1; 10 bases are a match to TRBD2. The CDR3 contains 15 residues. CDR1 SGHRS and CDR2 YFSETQ come from the germline V gene. V trimming: 2 bases; J trimming: 6 bases; junction bases outside the gene matches: 5. The CDR3 sequence is CASSFQRGGRNEQFF. In DNA, the CDR3 is TGCGCCAGCAGCTTTCAGCGGGGGGGCCGCAATGAGCAGTTCTTC.

The CDR3 loop reads CASSSGQGALFDTGELFF. CDR3 sequence (DNA): TGCGCCAGCAGCTCGGGACAGGGGGCATTGTTCGACACCGGGGAGCTGTTTTTT. The chain uses TRBV5-1 and TRBJ2-2; 12 bases align to TRBD1. The CDR3 consists of 18 residues. The V segment lost 3 bases and the J segment 3 bases; nucleotides outside the gene matches: 9. The germline V gene encodes CDR1 SGHRS and CDR2 YFSETQ.

The rearrangement links TRBV5-1 to TRBJ1-2; D not certain. The CDR3 sequence is 12 residues long. Trimming removed 0 bases at V and 6 bases at J, with 6 bases between. The germline V gene encodes CDR1 SGHRS and CDR2 YFSETQ. The CDR3 DNA reads TGCGCCAGCAGCTTGGGGGGAGATGGCTACACCTTC. Encoded protein: CASSLGGDGYTF.